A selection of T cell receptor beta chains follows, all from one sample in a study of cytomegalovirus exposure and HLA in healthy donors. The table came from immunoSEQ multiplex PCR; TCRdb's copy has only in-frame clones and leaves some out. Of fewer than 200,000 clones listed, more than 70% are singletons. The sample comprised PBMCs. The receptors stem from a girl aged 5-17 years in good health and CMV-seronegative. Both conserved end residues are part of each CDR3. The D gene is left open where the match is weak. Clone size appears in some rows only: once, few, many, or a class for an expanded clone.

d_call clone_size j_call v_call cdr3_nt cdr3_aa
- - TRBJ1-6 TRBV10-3 TGTGCCATCAGTGACGCGGGTTATAATTCACCCCTCCACTTT CAISDAGYNSPLHF
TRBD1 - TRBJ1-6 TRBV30 TGTGCCTGGAGTGGGACAGGGGATTCACCCCTCCACTTT CAWSGTGDSPLHF
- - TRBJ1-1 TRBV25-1 TGTGCCAGCAGTGAATTGGGGGGAACTGAAGCTTTCTTT CASSELGGTEAFF
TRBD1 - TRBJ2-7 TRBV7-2 TGTGCCAGCAGCTTAGATGGTGTCAGGGGGCGTGTCGAGCAGTACTTC CASSLDGVRGRVEQYF
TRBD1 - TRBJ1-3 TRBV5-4 TGTGCCAGCAGCCTGCTCTTAGATGACAGGGGGCGGAACACCATATATTTT CASSLLLDDRGRNTIYF
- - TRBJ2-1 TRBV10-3 TGTGCCATCAGCTCGGGGGTCAATGAGCAGTTCTTC CAISSGVNEQFF
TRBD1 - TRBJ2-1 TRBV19 TGTGCCAGTAGTATAAATAACAGGGGGCCGAAGTTCTTC CASSINNRGPKFF
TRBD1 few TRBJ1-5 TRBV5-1 TGCGCCAGCAGCCTGGACAGGGGGCACGAACAGCCCCAGCATTTT CASSLDRGHEQPQHF
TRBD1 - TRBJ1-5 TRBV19 TGTGCCAGTAGCCGGGACAGTCAGAGCCGGCAGCCCCAGCATTTT CASSRDSQSRQPQHF
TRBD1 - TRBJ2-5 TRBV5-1 TGCGCCAGCAGGGGACCGGGGACAGGGCCAGAGACCCAGTACTTC CASRGPGTGPETQYF
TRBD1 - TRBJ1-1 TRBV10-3 TGTGCCATCAGCTCTACCGGGACAGGGATGAACACTGAAGCTTTCTTT CAISSTGTGMNTEAFF
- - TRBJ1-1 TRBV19 TGTGCCAGTAGCCCCCTGGGGGGGTCCCCTGAAGCTTTCTTT CASSPLGGSPEAFF
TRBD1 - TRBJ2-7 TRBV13 TGTGCCAGCAGCCCCGGGACAGGGGTCGAGCAGTACTTC CASSPGTGVEQYF
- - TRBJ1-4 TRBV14 TGTGCCAGCAGCCCGCAACGGTGGGCAGGTGAAAAACTGTTTTTT CASSPQRWAGEKLFF
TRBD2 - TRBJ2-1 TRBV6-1 TGTGCCAGCAGTGTCACTAGCGGGGCCATCTTC CASSVTSGAIF
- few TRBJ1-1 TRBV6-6 TGTGCCAGCAGTTACTACAGCCCTATTGGGTCCACTGAAGCTTTCTTT CASSYYSPIGSTEAFF
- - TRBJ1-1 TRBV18 TGTGCCAGCTCACCCAGGGAGGCTGAAGCTTTCTTT CASSPREAEAFF
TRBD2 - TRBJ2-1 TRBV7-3 TGTGCCAGCAGCTTAAGGCGGGGGGCTCCGTATGAGCAGTTCTTC CASSLRRGAPYEQFF
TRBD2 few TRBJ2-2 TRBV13 TGTGCCAGCAGTCCACCTCTCGGAGCGGGGGGCACGGCCGGGGAGCTGTTTTTT CASSPPLGAGGTAGELFF
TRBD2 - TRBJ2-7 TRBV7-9 TGTGCCAGCAGCTCTTTACTAGCGGGGGAGTCGATGAGCTCCTACGAGCAGTACTTC CASSSLLAGESMSSYEQYF
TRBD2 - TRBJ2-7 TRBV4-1 TGCGCCAGCAGCCATGGGGGAGCGGGGGGGGACGAGCAGTACTTC CASSHGGAGGDEQYF
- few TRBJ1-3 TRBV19 TGTGCCAGTAGTATCGGTGGAAACACCATATATTTT CASSIGGNTIYF
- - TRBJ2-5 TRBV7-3 TGTGCCAGCAGCTTAGGGGTAGGGGCACAAGAGACCCAGTACTTC CASSLGVGAQETQYF
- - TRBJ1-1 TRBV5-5 TGTGCCAGCAGCTTTCGCGGTAACACTGAAGCTTTCTTT CASSFRGNTEAFF
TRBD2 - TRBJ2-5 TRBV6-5 TGTGCCACAAGGACTAGCGGGGTTGAGACCCAGTACTTC CATRTSGVETQYF
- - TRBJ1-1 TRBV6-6 TGTGCCAGCAGTTGGGCAGGGATGAACACTGAAGCTTTCTTT CASSWAGMNTEAFF
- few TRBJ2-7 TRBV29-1 TGCAGCGCCCGTTCGGGGGTCTCCTACGAGCAGTACTTC CSARSGVSYEQYF